A single TCR beta chain is shown here with its context. Other DNA sequences in the same sample also yield this CDR3. CD4+ cells were split into CD45RA+ naive and CD45RA-negative memory subsets. These data come from a study of shared clonotypes between healthy human individuals. V was shortened by 8 bases and J by 5 bases, with 6 bases between the two germline ends. Germline V gene sequence: CDR1 SNHLY, CDR2 FYNNEI. The CDR3 has 10 residues. The protocol was immunoSEQ multiplex PCR, while the TCRdb copy is restricted to in-frame clones and leaves out a portion. The sample records some 2.4 million clones, over 85% being singletons.

The V call is TRBV2, the J call TRBJ2-5; no definite D call. What was sequenced was naive CD4+ T cells from PBMCs. The subset here: CD45RA+ positively selected. This TCR was recovered from a man between 18 and 35 years old in good health. Some clones in this sample may be carry-over from other donors' samples. CDR3 amino acids: CASSSETQYF. CDR3 DNA sequence: TGTGCCAGCTCGAGTGAGACCCAGTACTTC.